Presented here are 32 T cell receptor beta chains from one specimen sequenced in a study of long-term antiretroviral therapy in people with HIV. At the survey level, the v3.0 immunoSEQ assay was run. This table comes from immunoSEQ multiplex PCR, and its TCRdb copy is limited to in-frame clones, with some not included. The data hold 25,000 to 30,000 clones, with 85% to 90% observed a single time. The source material was unsorted PBMCs, sampled approximately 2.6 years after starting antiretroviral therapy. Receptor source: a middle-aged man with HIV.

The chain employs TRBV25-1 and TRBJ2-1; D remains ambiguous. V gave up 2 bases and J gave up 0 bases, with 8 bases separating them. There are 15 residues in the CDR3. Per germline, CDR1 MGHDK and CDR2 SYGVNS. DNA for the CDR3: TGTGCCAGCAGTGAACAGCCCAGCTCCTACAATGAGCAGTTCTTC. It yields the protein CASSEQPSSYNEQFF.

The rearrangement links TRBV9 to TRBJ2-5, with D perhaps given as TRBD1 or TRBD2 (5 bases each). The CDR3 loop spans 15 amino acids. Germline assignment: CDR1 SGDLS and CDR2 YYNGEE. V gave up 0 bases and J gave up 0 bases, with 9 bases separating them. CDR3 amino acids: CASSVGDPYQETQYF. CDR3 sequence (DNA): TGTGCCAGCAGCGTAGGGGACCCGTACCAAGAGACCCAGTACTTC.

The V and J genes are TRBV7-9 and TRBJ2-7; D not certain. V gave up 0 bases and J gave up 2 bases, with 5 bases separating them. Germline V CDR1 and CDR2: SEHNR, FQNEAQ (reference sequence). This CDR3 is 13 amino acids long. As DNA, the CDR3 is TGTGCCAGCAGCTTAGCGGGTGCCTACGAGCAGTACTTC. This gives the protein CASSLAGAYEQYF.

The rearrangement uses TRBV4-3 and TRBJ2-1, with TRBD1 matching over 9 bases. The CDR3 has 15 residues. Germline V lookup: CDR1 LGHNA, CDR2 YSLEER. J gave up 5 bases and V 0 bases, and 2 bases lay outside the gene matches. This CDR3 is CASSQDRTGDNEQFF. CDR3 coding DNA: TGCGCCAGCAGCCAAGATAGGACAGGGGACAATGAGCAGTTCTTC.

The chain combines TRBV19 with TRBJ2-1, with TRBD1 as a possible D gene (7 bases). Trimming cost V 4 bases and J 4 bases, with 20 bases left between them. The germline CDR1 and CDR2 sequences are LNHDA and SQIVND (reference sequence). The CDR3 has 17 residues. The CDR3 DNA reads TGTGCCAGTAGTAACCCCAGGGGGGCAGGGGATTACAATGAGCAGTTCTTC. Protein: CASSNPRGAGDYNEQFF.

This chain connects TRBV28 to TRBJ1-2; 11 bases agree with TRBD1. The CDR3 spans 13 residues. From germline, CDR1 is MDHEN and CDR2 SYDVKM. Losses at the gene ends were 5 bases for V and 6 bases for J; bases not matched to a gene: 2. CDR3: CASSGDRGDGYTF. The CDR3, as DNA: TGTGCCAGCAGTGGGGACAGGGGGGATGGCTACACCTTC.

J is TRBJ1-2 and V is TRBV29-1; no clear D. Trimming took 3 bases from V and 1 from J, leaving 9 bases between them. CDR1 SQVTM and CDR2 ANQGSEA come from the germline V gene. The CDR3 extends over 13 amino acids. This CDR3 reads CSVDSGVNYGYTF. The CDR3 bases are TGCAGCGTTGATTCAGGAGTTAACTATGGCTACACCTTC. The full variable domain, in which reference TRBV29-1 and TRBJ1-2 provide the parts outside the CDR3, is SAVISQKPSRDICQRGTSLTIQCQVDSQVTMMFWYRQQPGQSLTLIATANQGSEATYESGFVIDKFPISRPNLTFSTLTVSNMSPEDSSIYLCSVDSGVNYGYTFGSGTRLTVV.

This clone was recorded once. The V and J genes are TRBV28 and TRBJ2-7, with 7 bases fitting TRBD1. V trimming: 9 bases; J trimming: 2 bases; junction bases outside the gene matches: 7. The CDR3 has 13 amino acids. CDR1 MDHEN and CDR2 SYDVKM come from the germline V gene. CDR3 DNA sequence: TGTGCCAGTACGACAGGGCGAACCTACGAGCAGTACTTC. Its protein is CASTTGRTYEQYF.

The CDR3 sequence is CASSIMAAGELFF. DNA of the CDR3: TGTGCCAGTAGTATCATGGCGGCCGGGGAGCTGTTTTTT. This rearrangement joins TRBV19 to TRBJ2-2; no definite D call. Germline V gene sequence: CDR1 LNHDA, CDR2 SQIVND (reference sequence). The CDR3 runs 13 residues. Between the trimmed V and J ends, which lost 3 bases and 6 bases, there was a span of 8 bases.

The chain combines TRBV5-5 with TRBJ2-7; tentative D call: TRBD2 (5 bases). The germline V gene has CDR1 SGHKS and CDR2 YYEKEE (reference sequence). This CDR3 region has 12 residues. V lost 7 bases and J 7 bases, leaving 15 bases between the germline ends. The CDR3 region is CASGYDRREQYF. DNA of the CDR3: TGTGCCAGCGGGTATGATAGGAGGGAGCAGTACTTC.

The rearrangement links TRBV30 to TRBJ1-5; tentative D call: TRBD1 (5 bases). Germline values: CDR1 GTSNPN, CDR2 SVGIG (reference sequence). This CDR3 has 13 amino acids. Trimming left V 0 bases short and J 6 bases short, with 9 bases between. DNA for the CDR3: TGTGCCTGGAGTGTACGTGGGACTCAGCCCCAGCATTTT. Residues: CAWSVRGTQPQHF.

The chain uses TRBV10-3 and TRBJ2-5; D remains unclear. From germline, CDR1 is ENHRY and CDR2 SYGVKD. V gave up 8 bases and J gave up 2 bases, with 6 bases separating them. This CDR3 is built from 11 residues. The CDR3 sequence: CAIGTQETQYF. Written as DNA, the CDR3 is TGTGCCATCGGAACACAAGAGACCCAGTACTTC.

The CDR3 DNA reads as TGTGCCAGCAGTTTGGACCATCGCTACGAGCAGTACTTC. Translated: CASSLDHRYEQYF. The J gene is TRBJ2-7, the V gene TRBV28, with D unclear. Germline assignment: CDR1 MDHEN and CDR2 SYDVKM. V gave up 3 bases and J gave up 3 bases, with 9 bases separating them. The CDR3 extends over 13 amino acids.

The chain is built from TRBV5-1 and TRBJ2-3, with 8 bases lining up with TRBD2. Per germline, CDR1 SGHRS and CDR2 YFSETQ. V lost 4 bases and J lost 4; bases outside the gene matches: 17. CDR3 length equals 18 residues. The CDR3 reads CASSPLGSSGSWADTQYF. CDR3 coding DNA: TGCGCCAGCAGCCCCCTCGGGTCCAGCGGGAGTTGGGCAGATACGCAGTATTTT.

V usage is TRBV5-1 and J usage is TRBJ2-5; 7 bases map to TRBD2. The V gene's germline CDR1 is SGHRS and CDR2 YFSETQ. V dropped 1 base and J dropped 1; count of bases not matched to a gene: 1. CDR3 size: 14 residues. The CDR3 sequence is CASSLWGGQETQYF. The CDR3 DNA reads TGCGCCAGCAGCTTGTGGGGGGGCCAAGAGACCCAGTACTTC.

The chain is built from TRBV6-5 and TRBJ2-2, with 9 bases matching TRBD1. The germline V gene has CDR1 MNHEY and CDR2 SVGAGI. The CDR3 runs 15 residues. V lost 7 bases to trimming and J lost 6 bases; unmatched junction nucleotides: 9. For the CDR3, the DNA is TGTGCCAGCATCAGCGGGACAGGGCGGCCCGGGGAGCTGTTTTTT. This gives the protein CASISGTGRPGELFF.

The rearrangement joins TRBV5-4 to TRBJ1-2; TRBD1 aligns across 10 bases. Trimming took 4 bases from V and 6 from J; bases not matched to a gene: 6. The germline gives CDR1 SGHNT, CDR2 YYREEE (reference sequence). This CDR3 region has 14 residues. CDR3: CASSMRDRGHGYTF. The CDR3 region has the DNA TGTGCCAGCAGCATGAGGGACAGGGGTCATGGCTACACCTTC.

The V gene is TRBV10-3, the J gene TRBJ1-1, with D maybe TRBD1 (5 bases). CDR1 ENHRY and CDR2 SYGVKD come from the germline V gene. The CDR3 is made up of 14 amino acids. Trimming took 6 bases from V and 6 from J, leaving 17 bases between them. The CDR3 loop is CAIRGTSVDAEAFF. CDR3 DNA: TGTGCCATCAGGGGGACGTCGGTGGACGCTGAAGCTTTCTTT.

The chain has TRBV27 and TRBJ1-5; possibly TRBD1 for D (6 bases). V lost 4 bases and J lost 0, with 16 bases in between. The CDR3 extends over 17 amino acids. Germline V gene sequence: CDR1 MNHEY, CDR2 SMNVEV (reference sequence). For the CDR3, the DNA is TGTGCCAGCAGTTCGACTAAGGGGGGATATAGCAATCAGCCCCAGCATTTT. This codes for CASSSTKGGYSNQPQHF.

The J gene is TRBJ2-5, the V gene TRBV19; D remains unclear. V dropped 4 bases and J dropped 2 bases, with 14 bases sitting between them. CDR1 and CDR2 from the germline V gene are LNHDA and SQIVND (reference sequence). The CDR3 is 15 amino acids. CDR3 amino acids: CASSNVGYLQETQYF. Written as DNA, the CDR3 is TGTGCCAGTAGTAATGTAGGGTACCTGCAAGAGACCCAGTACTTC. Drawing the rest from reference TRBV19 and TRBJ2-5, the complete variable domain is DGGITQSPKYLFRKEGQNVTLSCEQNLNHDAMYWYRQDPGQGLRLIYYSQIVNDFQKGDIAEGYSVSREKKESFPLTVTSAQKNPTAFYLCASSNVGYLQETQYFGPGTRLLVL.

V and J are TRBV5-1 and TRBJ2-3, with 8 nucleotides matching TRBD2. Trimming took 5 bases from V and 3 from J; bases not matched to a gene: 5. This CDR3 is built from 14 residues. The germline CDR1 and CDR2 sequences are SGHRS and YFSETQ. The CDR3 region has the DNA TGCGCCAGCAGGGAACAGCGGGAGACAGATACGCAGTATTTT. This sequence encodes CASREQRETDTQYF.

The chain employs TRBV28 and TRBJ2-7; TRBD2 matches at 7 bases. The germline CDR1 and CDR2 sequences are MDHEN and SYDVKM. The CDR3 totals 13 residues. With V trimmed by 1 base and J by 7 bases, 4 bases remained unmatched. CDR3 nucleotide sequence: TGTGCCAGCAGTTTATCGGGGGGTTTTGAGCAGTACTTC. Translating gives CASSLSGGFEQYF.

This chain connects TRBV4-1 to TRBJ2-7; 7 bases map to TRBD1. V lost 0 bases to trimming and J lost 0 bases; unmatched junction nucleotides: 8. CDR3 length equals 17 residues. CDR1 and CDR2 (germline): MGHRA, YSYEKL. The CDR3 region has the DNA TGCGCCAGCAGCCAAGAAGTAGGACAGGAGAGCTCCTACGAGCAGTACTTC. Its translation is CASSQEVGQESSYEQYF.

The chain combines TRBV27 with TRBJ1-6; no firm D call. Germline CDR1 MNHEY, CDR2 SMNVEV (reference sequence). CDR3 size: 15 residues. CDR3 DNA sequence: TGTGCAACTCGCCTGGGGTACTCCTATAATTCACCCCTCCACTTT. Its translation: CATRLGYSYNSPLHF.

This clone was observed a single time. The rearrangement uses TRBV5-6 and TRBJ2-3, with 8 positions matching TRBD2. The germline gives CDR1 SGHDT, CDR2 YYEEEE. The J segment lost 5 bases and the V segment lost 1 base, leaving 6 bases of the junction unmatched. The CDR3 is 15 amino acids. The CDR3, as DNA: TGTGCCAGCAGCTTGACTCCGGGGGGGCGAGATACGCAGTATTTT. Its translation: CASSLTPGGRDTQYF.

The V and J genes are TRBV9 and TRBJ2-3, with D hard to call. This CDR3 is 15 amino acids long. Germline CDR1 is SGDLS and CDR2 is YYNGEE. The V end was cut by 0 bases, the J end by 2 bases, with 10 bases between. CDR3: CASSVVGQNTDTQYF. The CDR3 region has the DNA TGTGCCAGCAGCGTAGTGGGTCAGAACACAGATACGCAGTATTTT.

CDR3: CASSARDTYTGELFF. CDR3 bases: TGTGCCAGCAGCGCCCGGGACACTTACACCGGGGAGCTGTTTTTT. The chain recombines TRBV7-8 with TRBJ2-2, with D possibly TRBD1 on 6 matching bases. This CDR3 comprises 15 residues. Germline assignment: CDR1 SGHVS and CDR2 FQNEAQ. Trimming stripped 5 bases from V and 3 bases from J, with 13 bases between.

The chain employs TRBV7-9 and TRBJ1-1; D is ambiguous. This CDR3 has 15 residues. The V end lost 1 base, the J end lost 0 bases, and 9 bases lay between the germline ends. Germline V lookup: CDR1 SEHNR, CDR2 FQNEAQ (reference sequence). For the CDR3, the DNA is TGTGCCAGCAGCTTAGTACGGTCCCTGAACACTGAAGCTTTCTTT. Protein product: CASSLVRSLNTEAFF.

The chain couples TRBV5-5 to TRBJ1-3; tentative D call: TRBD1 (6 bases). The CDR3 is 16 residues long. Germline loops: CDR1 SGHKS, CDR2 YYEKEE (reference sequence). Trimming stripped 3 bases from V and 0 bases from J, with 13 bases between. This CDR3 reads CASSYGQLSSGNTIYF. The CDR3 region has the DNA TGTGCCAGCAGCTATGGACAGTTGAGCTCTGGAAACACCATATATTTT.

This chain uses TRBV11-2 with TRBJ1-3; D remains unclear. V was cut by 2 bases and J by 0 bases, with 11 bases left in between. Germline CDR1 SGHAT, CDR2 FQNNGV. The CDR3 totals 16 residues. In nucleotides, the CDR3 is TGTGCCAGCAGCTTATACCCCGGACCCTCTGGAAACACCATATATTTT. Its protein is CASSLYPGPSGNTIYF.

The chain is built from TRBV7-9 and TRBJ2-7; D tentatively reads TRBD1 or TRBD2 (7 bases each). This CDR3 is 19 amino acids long. Germline CDR1 reads SEHNR; CDR2 reads FQNEAQ (reference sequence). The V gene lost 0 bases and the J gene lost 3 bases, with 24 bases spanning the gap. The CDR3 bases are TGTGCCAGCAGCTTAGCGGAGCCAGGGGGGGGCCCCTTTTTCTACGAGCAGTACTTC. This sequence encodes CASSLAEPGGGPFFYEQYF.

CDR3 loop: CASSAIGQGWRGYTF. Written as DNA, the CDR3 is TGTGCCAGCAGTGCAATCGGACAGGGGTGGCGTGGCTACACCTTC. The chain employs TRBV28 and TRBJ1-2, with 9 bases aligning to TRBD1. The ends lost 5 bases at V and 7 bases at J; junction bases unmatched: 11. The length of the CDR3 is 15 residues. CDR1 is MDHEN and CDR2 is SYDVKM in the germline V gene.